The 26 T cell receptor beta chains listed next were all sequenced from one sample in a study of cytomegalovirus exposure and HLA in healthy donors. Primers for the PCR totalled 60 Vbeta and 13 Jbeta. TCRdb's table, derived via immunoSEQ multiplex PCR, lists solely in-frame clones and lacks some. This sample has about 82,000 clones, with about 87% found just once. Material: PBMCs. The receptor source for this set is a man aged 18-30 years in good health and CMV-seronegative.

Concerning this clone: Sequence at one end of the junction differs from germline and may be a read error. V usage is TRBV7-9 and J usage is TRBJ1-1, with TRBD1 as a possible D gene (6 bases). The CDR3 covers 12 residues. Looked up from germline, CDR1 is SEHNR and CDR2 is FQNEAQ (reference sequence). CDR3 coding DNA: TGTTCCAGCAGCTTACCCAGGGGTGAAGCTTTCTTT. This sequence encodes CSSSLPRGEAFF.

The J gene is TRBJ1-1, the V gene TRBV5-1; 10 positions agree with TRBD1. This CDR3 region has 14 residues. Germline CDR1 reads SGHRS; CDR2 reads YFSETQ. With V trimmed by 3 bases and J by 7 bases, 6 bases remained unmatched. CDR3 DNA: TGCGCCAGCAGCTCTTGGACAGGGGGGATTGAAGCTTTCTTT. Translated, it gives CASSSWTGGIEAFF.

This rearrangement joins TRBV5-3 to TRBJ1-2, with 7 bases aligning to TRBD1. TRBV5-3 has ORF status, its function being uncertain. With V trimmed by 1 base and J by 3 bases, 9 bases remained unmatched. The CDR3 consists of 16 residues. CDR3 loop: CARSLTDRVPDYGYTF. In DNA form, the CDR3 reads TGTGCCAGAAGCTTGACCGACAGGGTCCCAGACTATGGCTACACCTTC.

This chain uses TRBV7-9 with TRBJ1-3; no reliable D call. The germline V and J ends were trimmed by 5 bases and 9 bases, with 17 bases remaining between them. CDR1 is SEHNR and CDR2 is FQNEAQ in the germline V gene (reference sequence). The CDR3 totals 14 residues. The CDR3 DNA sequence: TGTGCCAGCAGCACCGACCAGTCAGGATTCACCATATATTTT. Protein sequence: CASSTDQSGFTIYF.

The chain joins TRBV18 to TRBJ2-5; 9 bases fit TRBD1. The V segment lost 3 bases and the J segment 3 bases; nucleotides outside the gene matches: 2. CDR1 KGHSH and CDR2 LQKENI come from the germline V gene. This CDR3 is 14 amino acids long. The CDR3 bases are TGTGCCAGCTCACCGACAGGGGGAAAAGAGACCCAGTACTTC. It is translated as CASSPTGGKETQYF.

The rearrangement joins TRBV15 to TRBJ2-7; tentative D call: TRBD2 (6 bases). Germline CDR1 LNHNV, CDR2 YYDKDF (reference sequence). Trimming took off 0 bases at V and 5 bases at J, with 14 bases between the two ends. The CDR3 extends over 15 amino acids. The CDR3 protein is CATSRDPGVGDEQYF. CDR3 DNA sequence: TGTGCCACCAGCAGAGATCCGGGGGTGGGAGACGAGCAGTACTTC.

This sequence joins TRBV5-1 and TRBJ2-7; TRBD1 aligns across 9 bases. The CDR3 contains 15 residues. Germline trimming cut 4 bases from V and 7 bases from J; bases unmatched to any gene: 12. Germline V lookup: CDR1 SGHRS, CDR2 YFSETQ. CDR3 sequence (DNA): TGCGCCAGCAGCCAGACCGGGACAGGGACGGGGGAGCAGTACTTC. Its protein product is CASSQTGTGTGEQYF.

The chain links TRBV28 to TRBJ2-7; 14 nucleotides agree with TRBD2. V dropped 5 bases and J dropped 4; count of bases not matched to a gene: 13. Per the germline V gene, CDR1 is MDHEN and CDR2 is SYDVKM. This CDR3 region has 18 residues. This chain's CDR3 is CASSPITGLAGGRYEQYF. The CDR3 region has the DNA TGTGCCAGCAGTCCGATTACAGGACTAGCGGGAGGACGGTACGAGCAGTACTTC.

The chain links TRBV9 to TRBJ2-5; tentative D call: TRBD2 (7 bases). The J call could be wrong; TRBJ2-7 is a better fit for the DNA end. The CDR3 loop spans 17 amino acids. CDR1 is SGDLS, CDR2 YYNGEE, per germline. CDR3 in amino acids: CASSVGVGGGSLYEQYF. The DNA of the CDR3 is TGTGCCAGCAGCGTAGGGGTTGGGGGCGGGAGTCTCTACGAGCAGTACTTC.

The chain couples TRBV7-9 to TRBJ2-1; D is unresolved. Germline V gene data show CDR1 as SEHNR and CDR2 as FQNEAQ (reference sequence). V gave up 2 bases and J gave up 3 bases, with 11 bases separating them. This CDR3 contains 15 residues. The CDR3 loop is CASSLSPRNYNEQFF. The DNA of the CDR3 is TGTGCCAGCAGCTTATCCCCTAGAAACTACAATGAGCAGTTCTTC.

This sequence joins TRBV7-2 and TRBJ2-5; 7 positions agree with TRBD2. The junction had 10 bases not matched to a gene; V was cut back by 6 bases and J by 6 bases. CDR1 is SGHTA and CDR2 is FQGNSA in the germline V gene. The length of the CDR3 is 14 residues. The DNA of the CDR3 is TGTGCCAGCAGTTACAGCGGGACGGAGAAGACCCAGTACTTC. Its translation is CASSYSGTEKTQYF.

The chain uses TRBV19 and TRBJ2-3, with TRBD2 as a possible D gene (6 bases). V lost 6 bases and J 1 base, leaving 14 bases between the germline ends. The CDR3 covers 15 residues. Per the germline V gene, CDR1 is LNHDA and CDR2 is SQIVND (reference sequence). The CDR3 bases are TGTGCCAGTAGAGGACTAACCCTAGGCACAGATACGCAGTATTTT. Protein sequence: CASRGLTLGTDTQYF.

The rearrangement uses TRBV2 and TRBJ2-7; 11 bases are a match to TRBD2. CDR3 size: 19 residues. V was pared by 2 bases and J by 0 bases, with 12 bases of the junction left unmatched. Per the germline V gene, CDR1 is SNHLY and CDR2 is FYNNEI. The CDR3 reads CASSEWGTSGQSSSYEQYF. CDR3 nucleotides: TGTGCCAGCAGTGAATGGGGGACTAGCGGTCAATCGAGCTCCTACGAGCAGTACTTC.

This rearrangement joins TRBV14 to TRBJ2-1; the D gene is possibly TRBD1 (5 bases). The V end was cut by 0 bases, the J end by 2 bases, with 14 bases between. Germline CDR1 is SGHDN and CDR2 is FVKESK. This CDR3 has 17 amino acids. CDR3 coding DNA: TGTGCCAGCAGCCAAGAAGACAGCCAGCCAACCTACAATGAGCAGTTCTTC. Translation: CASSQEDSQPTYNEQFF.

The rearrangement joins TRBV6-1 to TRBJ2-2; 10 positions agree with TRBD1. Germline CDR1 reads MNHNS; CDR2 reads SASEGT. The CDR3 consists of 14 residues. Trimming cost V 11 bases and J 7 bases; bases outside gene matches: 10. The chain's CDR3 is CAFGDRGLDGELFF. The CDR3 region has the DNA TGTGCCTTCGGCGACAGGGGGCTTGACGGGGAGCTGTTTTTT.

CDR3 coding DNA: TGTGCCAGTAGTATCGCAAGTCCCGGGACAGGGCTTGACGAGCAGTACTTC. Amino acid sequence: CASSIASPGTGLDEQYF. The chain combines TRBV19 with TRBJ2-7, with TRBD1 identical over 9 bases. The CDR3 consists of 17 residues. Germline values: CDR1 LNHDA, CDR2 SQIVND (reference sequence). V gave up 3 bases and J gave up 5 bases; unmatched junction bases: 14.

This chain joins TRBV19 and TRBJ2-1, with D possibly being TRBD1 (5 bases). Germline CDR1 LNHDA, CDR2 SQIVND (reference sequence). CDR3 length: 15 amino acids. The ends were cut back, 3 bases at V and 2 bases at J, with 11 bases in the middle. The CDR3 DNA sequence: TGTGCCAGTAGTATTTGGCAGGGCCCCTACAATGAGCAGTTCTTC. It specifies CASSIWQGPYNEQFF. The variable domain in full, with the rest retrieved from reference TRBV19 and TRBJ2-1, is DGGITQSPKYLFRKEGQNVTLSCEQNLNHDAMYWYRQDPGQGLRLIYYSQIVNDFQKGDIAEGYSVSREKKESFPLTVTSAQKNPTAFYLCASSIWQGPYNEQFFGPGTRLTVL.

The chain employs TRBV4-3 and TRBJ1-4, with TRBD1 as a possible D gene (6 bases). The germline CDR1 and CDR2 sequences are LGHNA and YSLEER. The CDR3 runs to 16 residues. With 4 bases removed from V and 4 bases from J, the gap between germline ends came to 16 bases. The CDR3 sequence is CASSPRPGQFNEKLFF. The CDR3 DNA sequence: TGCGCCAGCAGCCCCCGTCCCGGACAGTTTAATGAAAAACTGTTTTTT.

V usage is TRBV28 and J usage is TRBJ2-7, with unresolved D. Germline V gene sequence: CDR1 MDHEN, CDR2 SYDVKM. V was shortened by 7 bases and J by 2 bases, with 9 bases between the two germline ends. The CDR3 consists of 12 residues. CDR3 residues: CASTRPAYEQYF. CDR3 nucleotides: TGTGCCAGCACTAGACCCGCCTACGAGCAGTACTTC. Combining the CDR3 with reference TRBV28 and TRBJ2-7 gives the whole variable domain DVKVTQSSRYLVKRTGEKVFLECVQDMDHENMFWYRQDPGLGLRLIYFSYDVKMKEKGDIPEGYSVSREKKERFSLILESASTNQTSMYLCASTRPAYEQYFGPGTRLTVT.

The rearrangement links TRBV2 to TRBJ1-5; TRBD1 matches at 8 bases. CDR1 is SNHLY and CDR2 is FYNNEI in the germline V gene. CDR3 length equals 16 residues. J was trimmed by 0 bases and V by 5 bases; bases with no gene match: 6. CDR3 nucleotides: TGTGCCAGCAGTAAAGAGACAGGGGTTAGCAATCAGCCCCAGCATTTT. It is translated as CASSKETGVSNQPQHF.

The V gene is TRBV5-8, the J gene TRBJ1-6, with D possibly matching TRBD1 (6 bases). The length of the CDR3 is 17 residues. CDR1 and CDR2 (germline): SGHTS, YDEGEE. Trimming took 2 bases from V and 0 from J, leaving 12 bases between them. The CDR3: CASSLLRGPSYNSPLHF. CDR3 in DNA: TGTGCCAGCAGCTTACTCAGGGGACCCTCCTATAATTCACCCCTCCACTTT.

The chain has TRBV5-1 and TRBJ1-1; tentative D call: TRBD1 (6 bases). CDR3 length equals 14 residues. V shed 5 bases and J shed 1 base, with 12 bases lying between them. The germline CDR1 and CDR2 sequences are SGHRS and YFSETQ. CDR3 in amino acids: CASREVGGNTEAFF. The CDR3 nucleotides read TGCGCCAGCAGGGAAGTAGGGGGGAACACTGAAGCTTTCTTT.

The chain uses TRBV28 and TRBJ2-7; D perhaps matches TRBD1 (5 bases). This CDR3 region has 11 residues. Germline assignment: CDR1 MDHEN and CDR2 SYDVKM. Trimming removed 7 bases at V and 5 bases at J, with 9 bases between. The CDR3 sequence: CASTGLNEQYF. The CDR3 nucleotides are TGTGCCAGCACAGGGCTTAACGAGCAGTACTTC.

The chain couples TRBV9 to TRBJ2-2; D might be TRBD2 (6 bases). The CDR3 is 18 residues long. Per germline, CDR1 SGDLS and CDR2 YYNGEE. Trimming left V 3 bases short and J 2 bases short, with 20 bases between. The CDR3 protein is CASSAYPGGPINTGELFF. DNA for the CDR3: TGTGCCAGCAGCGCATACCCCGGAGGGCCGATTAACACCGGGGAGCTGTTTTTT.

DNA for the CDR3: TGTGCCAGCAGCCTCAGGGGACTAGCTACCTATGAGCAGTTCTTC. Translated, it gives CASSLRGLATYEQFF. The V call is TRBV9, the J call TRBJ2-1; 9 bases map to TRBD2. The CDR3 is 15 residues long. Germline V lookup: CDR1 SGDLS, CDR2 YYNGEE. V trimming: 4 bases; J trimming: 8 bases; junction bases outside the gene matches: 10.

This clone turned up a few times. V gene TRBV30 combines with J gene TRBJ1-5; TRBD1 aligns across 9 bases. The CDR3 is made up of 13 amino acids. V dropped 5 bases and J dropped 7; count of bases not matched to a gene: 6. Germline CDR1 reads GTSNPN; CDR2 reads SVGIG (reference sequence). The CDR3 region has the DNA TGTGCCTGGGGGACAGGGAAAGGGCAGCCCCAGCATTTT. Translated: CAWGTGKGQPQHF.